This passage covers 6 T cell receptor beta chains from one sample sequenced in a study of cytomegalovirus exposure and HLA in healthy donors. 60 Vbeta and 13 Jbeta primers were used in PCR. Produced via immunoSEQ multiplex PCR; TCRdb's table is partial and in-frame only. Of under 200,000 clones in the sample, more than 80% were seen once. Sample: PBMCs. The receptors derive from a woman aged 18 to 35 in good health and CMV-seronegative.

This clone occurred a few times. One end of the junction varies from germline; a read error may be responsible. The CDR3 DNA reads TGTGCCAGCAGTTTAGACAGGGGAGGTGGTCAGCCCCAGCATTTT. This gives the protein CASSLDRGGGQPQHF. The rearrangement joins TRBV7-8 to TRBJ1-5; 8 bases agree with TRBD1. Germline V gene lookup returns CDR1 SGHVS and CDR2 FQNEAQ. The CDR3 covers 15 residues.

The J gene is TRBJ1-1, the V gene TRBV2; TRBD1 matches at 8 bases. V lost 6 bases to trimming and J lost 6 bases; unmatched junction nucleotides: 12. This CDR3 is built from 15 residues. Germline-derived CDR1 and CDR2 are SNHLY and FYNNEI. This chain's CDR3 is CASRPRPDRGAEAFF. CDR3 in DNA: TGTGCCAGCAGGCCTAGACCCGACAGGGGTGCTGAAGCTTTCTTT.

This clone was picked up a small number of times. The chain combines TRBV15 with TRBJ1-2; 12 positions agree with TRBD1. J was trimmed by 8 bases and V by 5 bases; bases with no gene match: 15. The CDR3 totals 17 residues. Germline values: CDR1 LNHNV, CDR2 YYDKDF (reference sequence). CDR3 coding DNA: TGTGCCACCAGCCTGAATTTCGCCCGGGACAGGGGGCAAGGCTACACCTTC. It is translated as CATSLNFARDRGQGYTF. The entire variable domain, with the rest obtained from reference TRBV15 and TRBJ1-2, is as follows: DAMVIQNPRYQVTQFGKPVTLSCSQTLNHNVMYWYQQKSSQAPKLLFHYYDKDFNNEADTPDNFQSRRPNTSFCFLDIRSPGLGDTAMYLCATSLNFARDRGQGYTFGSGTRLTVV.

The chain couples TRBV5-1 to TRBJ2-1, with D possibly matching TRBD1 (6 bases). V was shortened by 4 bases and J by 4 bases, with 18 bases between the two germline ends. This CDR3 has 16 residues. CDR1 and CDR2 (germline): SGHRS, YFSETQ. The CDR3 loop is CASSHRATVAYNEQFF. The CDR3 nucleotides are TGCGCCAGCAGCCACAGGGCTACGGTGGCGTACAATGAGCAGTTCTTC.

The CDR3 sequence: CASSLEGPGDSPLHF. CDR3 DNA sequence: TGTGCCAGCAGCTTGGAAGGACCGGGAGATTCACCCCTCCACTTT. The chain has TRBV5-5 and TRBJ1-6; D is unresolved. V lost 0 bases and J lost 8, with 12 bases in between. This CDR3 is built from 15 residues. CDR1 and CDR2 from the germline V gene are SGHKS and YYEKEE (reference sequence).

As regards this clone: Mismatch with germline at one junction end may stem from a read error. The V and J genes are TRBV6-6 and TRBJ2-1, with TRBD2 matching over 10 bases. CDR1 and CDR2 (germline): MNHNY, SVGAGI (reference sequence). This CDR3 has 16 residues. The CDR3, as DNA: TGTGCCAGCAGCACCCCTAGCGGGGGCCCCTACAATGAGCATTTCTTC. It is translated as CASSTPSGGPYNEHFF.